This TCR beta chain emerged from a study of blood T cell repertoires in COVID-19. In the original analysis: Using reference gene primer amplification, nucleated cell counts were estimated. The table came from immunoSEQ multiplex PCR; TCRdb's copy has only in-frame clones and leaves some out. The V and J calls and clone size come from that table; D and trimming were worked out from the DNA. The sample carries roughly 250,000 clones, about 93% recorded once. This CDR3 has 16 amino acids. The table lists this clone with a count of one. The clonotype was recovered from a woman aged 18-30 years who had recovered from COVID-19. The chain is built from TRBV21-1 and TRBJ2-2; TRBD1 reflects the table's D call only, with no check against the DNA. TRBV21-1 is annotated as a pseudogene. Sequenced sample: PBMCs or T cells enriched from blood (not recorded which). In DNA form, the CDR3 reads TGTGCCAGCAGCAAAGTCTCCAGGGAGAACACCGGGGAGCTGTTTTTT. It is translated as CASSKVSRENTGELFF.